This T cell receptor (beta chain) was recovered during a study of T-cell memory formation after mild COVID-19. V lost 1 base and J lost 10; bases outside the gene matches: 7. CDR1 SQVTM and CDR2 ANQGSEA come from the germline V gene. The CDR3 contains 15 residues. Barcoded TCR alpha and TCR beta cDNA libraries with UMIs came from 5'RACE using constant-segment primers. MiXCR, applied by TCRdb to the 5' RACE reads, yields one record per CDR3 protein. Among hundreds of thousands of distinct CDR3 sequences, 20% were seen once, and the ten largest hold under 15%. In this sample, this clonotype turned up a few times.

Sequencing was performed on PBMCs or a T cell subset sorted from them (not recorded which). The rearrangement uses TRBV29-1 and TRBJ2-1, with 13 bases identical to TRBD2. This sequence was found in an adult woman who had mild COVID-19 (a few samples of this study predate the infection). Cell type and time point are not known. In DNA, the CDR3 is TGCAGCGTTGAAGTTATGGGACTAGCGGGACGGGAGCAGTTCTTC. Translation: CSVEVMGLAGREQFF.